The present entry profiles one T cell receptor (beta chain) with its context. The antigen is unknown. Overnight CMV lysate stimulation of fresh PBMCs defined donor CMV status by CD4+ IFNgamma. This sample stems from a study of naive and memory T cell subsets. Germline V lookup: CDR1 SQVTM, CDR2 ANQGSEA. V dropped 3 bases and J dropped 4; count of bases not matched to a gene: 13. This CDR3 is 16 amino acids long. The beta constant-region primer was an equimolar mix of two oligonucleotides covering TRBC1 and TRBC2. The ligated cDNA underwent four PCR rounds using SP2 and nested alpha and beta constant-region primers. A 12-nucleotide UMI and the SP2 primer were added to the cDNA 3' end by oligonucleotide ligation. TCRdb processed the UMI-ligation and nested PCR reads anew with MiXCR; each CDR3 protein has one entry. The table shows 95,000 to 110,000 distinct CDR3 sequences, with roughly 15% occurring only once.

Regarding the study as a whole: In naive cells, over 95% of TCR sequences were seen only once. Possibly reflecting memory cells re-expressing CD45RA, a few larger clonotypes occurred in naive repertoires, especially CD8. Findings for naive and memory subsets could not be checked against ground truth.

The specimen was naive CD8+ T cells from blood. The genes are TRBV29-1 and TRBJ2-5, with 8 nucleotides matching TRBD2. This clonotype was obtained from a human donor in good health. In nucleotides, the CDR3 is TGCAGCGTTGATTCGTGGCGGGGGGCGGTAAGAGAGACCCAGTACTTC. Protein: CSVDSWRGAVRETQYF. Drawing the rest from reference TRBV29-1 and TRBJ2-5, the complete variable domain is SAVISQKPSRDICQRGTSLTIQCQVDSQVTMMFWYRQQPGQSLTLIATANQGSEATYESGFVIDKFPISRPNLTFSTLTVSNMSPEDSSIYLCSVDSWRGAVRETQYFGPGTRLLVL.